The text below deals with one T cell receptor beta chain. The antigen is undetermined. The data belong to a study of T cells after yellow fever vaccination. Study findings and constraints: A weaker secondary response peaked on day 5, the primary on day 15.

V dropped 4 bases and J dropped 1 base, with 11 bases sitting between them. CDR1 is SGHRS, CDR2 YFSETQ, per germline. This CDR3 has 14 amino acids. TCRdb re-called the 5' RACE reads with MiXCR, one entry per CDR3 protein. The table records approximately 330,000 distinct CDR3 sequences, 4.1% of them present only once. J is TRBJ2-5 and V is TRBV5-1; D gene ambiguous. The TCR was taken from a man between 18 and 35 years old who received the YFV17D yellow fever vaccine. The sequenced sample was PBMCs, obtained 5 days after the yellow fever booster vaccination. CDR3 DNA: TGCGCCAGCAGCAACGACGCGCTCCAAGAGACCCAGTACTTC. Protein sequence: CASSNDALQETQYF.